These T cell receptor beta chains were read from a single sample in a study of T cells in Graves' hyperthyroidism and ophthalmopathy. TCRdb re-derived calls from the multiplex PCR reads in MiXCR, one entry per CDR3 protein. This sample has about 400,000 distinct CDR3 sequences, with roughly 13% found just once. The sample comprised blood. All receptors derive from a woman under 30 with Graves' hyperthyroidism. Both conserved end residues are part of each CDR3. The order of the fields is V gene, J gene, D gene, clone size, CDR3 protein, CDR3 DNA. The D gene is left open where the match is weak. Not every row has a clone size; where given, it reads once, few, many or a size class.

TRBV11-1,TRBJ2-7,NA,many,CASSLLLGSGEQYF,TGTGCCAGCAGCTTACTTCTTGGGTCAGGCGAGCAGTACTTC
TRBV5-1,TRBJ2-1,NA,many,CASSNPKGGVTYNEQFF,TGCGCCAGCAGCAACCCCAAGGGCGGGGTGACCTACAATGAGCAGTTCTTC
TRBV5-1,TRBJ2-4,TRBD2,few,CASSLEGLTDIQYF,TGCGCCAGCAGCTTGGAGGGACTAACGGACATTCAGTACTTC
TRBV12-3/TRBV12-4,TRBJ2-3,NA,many,CASSWRDPRGTDTQYF,TGTGCCAGCAGTTGGAGGGACCCAAGAGGCACAGATACGCAGTATTTT
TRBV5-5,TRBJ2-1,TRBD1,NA,CASSLEDRNEQFF,TGTGCCAGCAGCTTAGAGGACAGGAATGAGCAGTTCTTC
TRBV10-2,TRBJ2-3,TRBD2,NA,CASSESSGRAVDTQYF,TGCGCCAGCAGTGAGTCGTCCGGGAGGGCCGTAGATACGCAGTATTTT
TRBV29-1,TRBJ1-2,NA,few,CSVGGGNYGYTF,TGCAGCGTTGGAGGAGGAAACTATGGCTACACCTTC
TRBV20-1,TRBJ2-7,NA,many,CSADEQYF,TGCAGTGCTGACGAGCAGTACTTC
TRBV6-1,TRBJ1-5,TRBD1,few,CASSTGTSGTVNQPQHF,TGTGCCAGCAGTACAGGCACCTCCGGGACAGTTAATCAGCCCCAGCATTTT
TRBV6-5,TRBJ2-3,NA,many,CASSYHKTSTDTQYF,TGTGCCAGCAGTTACCATAAAACGAGCACAGATACGCAGTATTTT
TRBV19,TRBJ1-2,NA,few,CASSRIEGGNYGYTF,TGTGCCAGTAGTCGGATCGAGGGGGGGAACTATGGCTACACCTTC
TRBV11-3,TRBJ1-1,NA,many,CASSLDHMGTEAFF,TGTGCCAGCAGCTTAGATCATATGGGTACTGAAGCTTTCTTT
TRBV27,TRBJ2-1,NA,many,CASSLWGEQFF,TGTGCCAGCAGTTTATGGGGTGAGCAGTTCTTC
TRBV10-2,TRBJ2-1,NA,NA,CASSAYAGSSYNEQFF,TGCGCCAGCAGTGCTTATGCGGGGTCCTCCTACAATGAGCAGTTCTTC
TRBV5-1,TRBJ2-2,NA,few,CASSSYRDHTGELFF,TGCGCCAGCAGCTCATACAGGGATCACACCGGGGAGCTGTTTTTT
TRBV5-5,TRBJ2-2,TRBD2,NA,CASSRTAGGPGELFF,TGTGCCAGCAGCAGGACAGCGGGAGGGCCCGGGGAGCTGTTTTTT
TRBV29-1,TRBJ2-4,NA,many,CSVEGVAKNIQYF,TGCAGCGTTGAAGGGGTAGCCAAAAACATTCAGTACTTC
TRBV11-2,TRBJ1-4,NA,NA,CASREAVYERLFF,TGTGCCAGCAGGGAGGCTGTCTATGAAAGACTGTTTTTT
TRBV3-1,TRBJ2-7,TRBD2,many,CASSQGWREGYEQYF,TGTGCCAGCAGCCAAGGCTGGCGGGAGGGCTACGAGCAGTACTTC
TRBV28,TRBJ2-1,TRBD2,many,CACGGNEQFF,TGTGCCTGCGGGGGCAATGAGCAGTTCTTC
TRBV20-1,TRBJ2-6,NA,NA,CSAETDSGANVLTF,TGCAGTGCTGAAACAGACTCTGGGGCCAACGTCCTGACTTTC
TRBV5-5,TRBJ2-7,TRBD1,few,CASSLGAGTGGSEQYF,TGTGCCAGCAGCTTGGGAGCCGGCACAGGGGGCTCCGAGCAGTACTTC
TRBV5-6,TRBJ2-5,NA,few,CASSSFGGVYQETQYF,TGTGCCAGCAGTTCTTTTGGCGGAGTGTACCAAGAGACCCAGTACTTC
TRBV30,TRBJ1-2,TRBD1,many,CAWAGGKDGYTF,TGTGCCTGGGCAGGGGGAAAGGATGGCTACACCTTC
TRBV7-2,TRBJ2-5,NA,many,CASSLGFLAQETQYF,TGTGCCAGCAGCTTAGGGTTTTTAGCCCAAGAGACCCAGTACTTC
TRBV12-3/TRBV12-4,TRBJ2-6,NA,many,CASIQSSGANVLTF,TGTGCCAGCATTCAGTCCTCTGGGGCCAACGTCCTGACTTTC
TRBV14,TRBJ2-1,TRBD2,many,CASSQVAGLAAKYNEQFF,TGTGCCAGCAGCCAAGTCGCCGGACTAGCAGCTAAGTACAATGAGCAGTTCTTC
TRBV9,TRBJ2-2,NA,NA,CASSVGAPANTGELFF,TGTGCCAGCAGCGTAGGGGCTCCCGCGAACACCGGGGAGCTGTTTTTT
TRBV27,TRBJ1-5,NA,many,CASSSLSDQPQHF,TGTGCCAGCAGTTCACTCTCGGATCAGCCCCAGCATTTT
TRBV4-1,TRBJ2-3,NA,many,CASSQGTSSTDTQYF,TGCGCCAGCAGCCAAGGGACTTCTAGCACAGATACGCAGTATTTT
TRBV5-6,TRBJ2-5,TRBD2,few,CASSLSPGGRARKETQYF,TGTGCCAGCAGCTTATCACCCGGCGGGAGGGCTCGTAAAGAGACCCAGTACTTC
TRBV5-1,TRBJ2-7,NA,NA,CASSLFTGSSYEQYF,TGCGCCAGCAGCTTGTTCACAGGGAGCTCCTACGAGCAGTACTTC
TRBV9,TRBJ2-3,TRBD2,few,CASSGRGTSGRPNLQPTDTQYF,TGTGCCAGCAGCGGGCGGGGAACTAGCGGGAGGCCCAACTTACAACCCACAGATACGCAGTATTTT
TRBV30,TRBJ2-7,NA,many,CAWSGASYEQYF,TGTGCCTGGAGTGGGGCCAGCTACGAGCAGTACTTC
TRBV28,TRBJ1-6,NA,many,CAIKARSNSPLHF,TGTGCCATTAAGGCCCGGAGCAATTCACCCCTCCACTTT
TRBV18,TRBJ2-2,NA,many,CASSPASNTGELFF,TGTGCCAGCTCACCGGCGTCGAACACCGGGGAGCTGTTTTTT
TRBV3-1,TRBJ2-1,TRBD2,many,CASSQDGLAGNEQFF,TGTGCCAGCAGCCAAGATGGACTAGCGGGGAATGAGCAGTTCTTC
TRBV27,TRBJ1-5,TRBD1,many,CASSLSPTGQVQPQHF,TGTGCCAGCAGTTTATCGCCCACGGGACAGGTTCAGCCCCAGCATTTT
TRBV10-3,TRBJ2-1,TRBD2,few,CAISEAGTSGNHEQFF,TGTGCCATCAGTGAAGCCGGGACTAGCGGCAACCATGAGCAGTTCTTC
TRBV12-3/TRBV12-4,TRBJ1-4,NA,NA,CASSLGGGVGEKLFF,TGTGCCAGCAGTTTAGGGGGGGGAGTTGGTGAAAAACTGTTTTTT
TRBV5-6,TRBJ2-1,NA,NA,CASSLVRQGRVNEQFF,TGTGCCAGCAGCTTGGTACGCCAGGGGAGGGTCAATGAGCAGTTCTTC
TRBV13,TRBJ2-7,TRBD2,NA,CASSLVSGGYNEQYF,TGTGCCAGCAGCTTAGTAAGCGGGGGCTACAATGAGCAGTACTTC
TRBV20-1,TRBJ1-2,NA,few,CSARRGYGYTF,TGCAGTGCTAGACGAGGCTATGGCTACACCTTC
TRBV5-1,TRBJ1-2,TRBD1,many,CASMGDSDYGYTF,TGCGCCAGCATGGGGGACAGTGACTATGGCTACACCTTC
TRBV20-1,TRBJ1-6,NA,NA,CSARLVGQSYNSPLHF,TGCAGTGCTAGACTTGTCGGGCAGAGCTATAATTCACCCCTCCACTTT
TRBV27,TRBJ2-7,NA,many,CASSLSTGPGEQYF,TGTGCCAGCAGTTTATCTACGGGACCTGGGGAGCAGTACTTC
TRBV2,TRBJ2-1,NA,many,CASSDVPSYNEQFF,TGTGCCAGCAGTGATGTTCCTTCCTACAATGAGCAGTTCTTC
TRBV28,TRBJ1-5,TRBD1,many,CASSLAWATGGNQPQHF,TGTGCCAGCAGTTTAGCCTGGGCCACAGGGGGCAATCAGCCCCAGCATTTT
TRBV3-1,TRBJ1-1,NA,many,CASSLSRGVRNTEAFF,TGTGCCAGCAGCCTCTCTAGGGGGGTCCGGAACACTGAAGCTTTCTTT
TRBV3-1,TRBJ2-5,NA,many,CASSKETQYF,TGTGCCAGCAGCAAAGAGACCCAGTACTTC
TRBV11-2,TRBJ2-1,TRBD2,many,CASSFPTSGRGPNSYSYNEQFF,TGTGCCAGCAGCTTCCCGACTAGCGGGAGGGGGCCAAACTCTTATTCCTACAATGAGCAGTTCTTC
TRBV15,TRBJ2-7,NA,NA,CATSRERSSYEQYF,TGTGCCACCAGCAGAGAGAGGTCGTCCTACGAGCAGTACTTC
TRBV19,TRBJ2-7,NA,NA,CASSITASDHYEQYF,TGTGCCAGTAGTATAACGGCTAGCGACCACTACGAGCAGTACTTC
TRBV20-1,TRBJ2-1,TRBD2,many,CSARTGLASYNEQFF,TGCAGTGCTAGAACAGGACTAGCGTCCTACAATGAGCAGTTCTTC
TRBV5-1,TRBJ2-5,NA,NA,CASSPTEEETQYF,TGCGCCAGCAGCCCGACAGAGGAAGAGACCCAGTACTTC
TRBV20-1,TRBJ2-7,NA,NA,CSARDLQSYEQYF,TGCAGTGCTAGAGATCTACAGAGCTACGAGCAGTACTTC
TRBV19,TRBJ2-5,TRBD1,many,CASTDRGQETQYF,TGTGCCAGTACGGACAGGGGTCAAGAGACCCAGTACTTC
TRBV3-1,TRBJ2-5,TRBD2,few,CASSHVFYASGFQETQYF,TGTGCCAGCAGCCACGTTTTTTACGCTAGCGGGTTCCAAGAGACCCAGTACTTC